This record concerns one TCR beta chain sequence. Germline values: CDR1 GTSNPN, CDR2 SVGIG (reference sequence). V lost 5 bases, J lost 3 bases, and 0 bases stayed unmatched. The CDR3 loop spans 11 amino acids. This sample stems from a study of blood T cell repertoires in COVID-19. Study-wide background: Sources were T cells, B-cell-depleted T cells, or PBMCs; the material itself was cDNA or gDNA.

Sequencing used immunoSEQ multiplex PCR; TCRdb keeps in-frame clones, though not all of them. This sample has under 300,000 clones, with around 78% found just once. This clonotype was obtained from a man between 60 and 75 years old who had recovered from COVID-19. Sequencing used peripheral blood. The chain is built from TRBV30 and TRBJ2-7, with 8 bases fitting TRBD1. The CDR3 is CAWDRGYEQYF. The CDR3 bases are TGTGCCTGGGACAGGGGCTACGAGCAGTACTTC.